A single sample gave rise to the 6 T cell receptor beta chains below, sequenced in a study of OX40 agonist ivuxolimab in advanced cancers. TCRdb's table, derived via immunoSEQ multiplex PCR, lists solely in-frame clones and lacks some. The table records around 100,000 clones, roughly 90% of them present only once. Sequenced here: CD4+ or CD8+ T cells sorted from blood, sampled in a trial of the OX40 agonist ivuxolimab. All receptors come from an adult with an advanced solid tumor such as melanoma, head and neck, liver or kidney cancer.

The chain combines TRBV7-2 with TRBJ1-1; the D gene is possibly TRBD1 (6 bases). The length of the CDR3 is 15 residues. CDR1 SGHTA and CDR2 FQGNSA come from the germline V gene. V was shortened by 1 base and J by 5 bases, with 14 bases between the two germline ends. CDR3 amino acids: CASSLDPGGETEAFF. The CDR3 DNA sequence: TGTGCCAGCAGCTTAGATCCGGGGGGCGAGACTGAAGCTTTCTTT. The variable domain in full, completed from reference TRBV7-2 and TRBJ1-1, reads GAGVSQSPSNKVTEKGKDVELRCDPISGHTALYWYRQSLGQGLEFLIYFQGNSAPDKSGLPSDRFSAERTGGSVSTLTIQRTQQEDSAVYLCASSLDPGGETEAFFGQGTRLTVV.

J is TRBJ2-7 and V is TRBV6-6, with D unresolved. There are 15 residues in the CDR3. The germline V gene has CDR1 MNHNY and CDR2 SVGAGI (reference sequence). V was clipped by 0 bases and J by 0 bases, with 9 bases between them. In nucleotides, the CDR3 is TGTGCCAGCAGTTACTCGGCAGGTTTCTCCTACGAGCAGTACTTC. Protein sequence: CASSYSAGFSYEQYF.

The rearrangement uses TRBV28 and TRBJ1-1, with D uncertain. This CDR3 comprises 13 residues. Germline CDR1 MDHEN, CDR2 SYDVKM. The V end was cut by 5 bases, the J end by 6 bases, with 13 bases between. The CDR3 here is CASSPTEWAEAFF. In DNA, the CDR3 is TGTGCCAGCAGTCCGACCGAGTGGGCTGAAGCTTTCTTT.

The genes are TRBV9 and TRBJ2-2, with unresolved D. This CDR3 contains 15 residues. CDR1 and CDR2 from the germline V gene are SGDLS and YYNGEE. Trimming took 2 bases from V and 4 from J, leaving 12 bases between them. CDR3 loop: CASSVGWIGTGELFF. The CDR3 DNA reads TGTGCCAGCAGCGTTGGGTGGATCGGCACCGGGGAGCTGTTTTTT. The entire variable domain, with the rest obtained from reference TRBV9 and TRBJ2-2, is as follows: DSGVTQTPKHLITATGQRVTLRCSPRSGDLSVYWYQQSLDQGLQFLIQYYNGEERAKGNILERFSAQQFPDLHSELNLSSLELGDSALYFCASSVGWIGTGELFFGEGSRLTVL.

The chain has TRBV7-2 and TRBJ2-2; D is undetermined. Germline CDR1 and CDR2: SGHTA and FQGNSA. The germline V and J ends were trimmed by 6 bases and 0 bases, with 11 bases remaining between them. This CDR3 has 15 residues. CDR3 sequence reads: CASSLGFPNTGELFF. In DNA, the CDR3 is TGTGCCAGCAGTCTAGGGTTCCCGAACACCGGGGAGCTGTTTTTT. Combining the CDR3 with reference TRBV7-2 and TRBJ2-2 gives the whole variable domain GAGVSQSPSNKVTEKGKDVELRCDPISGHTALYWYRQSLGQGLEFLIYFQGNSAPDKSGLPSDRFSAERTGGSVSTLTIQRTQQEDSAVYLCASSLGFPNTGELFFGEGSRLTVL.

CDR3 loop: CASSLALSVGTGELFF. CDR3 nucleotides: TGTGCCAGCAGCTTAGCGCTAAGCGTGGGCACCGGGGAGCTGTTTTTT. This chain links TRBV7-2 with TRBJ2-2; D call uncertain. CDR3 length: 16 residues. CDR1 is SGHTA, CDR2 FQGNSA, per germline. V gave up 0 bases and J gave up 4 bases, with 12 bases separating them.